The clone carrying this T cell receptor (beta chain) was counted between two and nine times. The sample originates from a study of identical twins. Germline-derived CDR1 and CDR2 are DFQATT and SNEGSKA (reference sequence). The CDR3 is 13 residues long. MiXCR, applied by TCRdb to the 5' RACE reads, yields one record per CDR3 protein. The sample has under 800,000 distinct CDR3 sequences; approximately 21% are singletons. This sample was also put to use in a study of T cells expressing NK-cell markers.

The chain employs TRBV20-1 and TRBJ2-7; D is uncertain. Sequenced material: PBMCs. The origin of this receptor is a young woman in good health. Written as DNA, the CDR3 is TGCAGCGGTTCGGTGGTTTACCGGAACGAGCAGTACTTC. It specifies CSGSVVYRNEQYF.